Reported below is one TCR beta chain. This entry comes from a study of cytomegalovirus exposure and HLA in healthy donors. Study summary: Roughly 89 million unique TCR sequences came from HLA-typed donors in an early release.

The PCR was carried out with 60 Vbeta primers and 13 Jbeta primers. Profiling relied on immunoSEQ multiplex PCR, and the TCRdb table lists in-frame clones only, not all of them. The sample includes some 99,000 clones, around 81% of them seen just once. Germline V CDR1 and CDR2: SGDLS, YYNGEE. Trimming removed 0 bases at V and 6 bases at J, with 15 bases between. There are 16 residues in the CDR3. V is TRBV9 and J is TRBJ2-2; possibly TRBD2 for D (6 bases). This TCR was recovered from a woman in her twenties or thirties in good health and CMV-seronegative. Input material: PBMCs. CDR3 sequence (DNA): TGTGCCAGCAGCGTAGAACTAGCTAGTTTACCCGGGGAGCTGTTTTTT. Residues: CASSVELASLPGELFF.